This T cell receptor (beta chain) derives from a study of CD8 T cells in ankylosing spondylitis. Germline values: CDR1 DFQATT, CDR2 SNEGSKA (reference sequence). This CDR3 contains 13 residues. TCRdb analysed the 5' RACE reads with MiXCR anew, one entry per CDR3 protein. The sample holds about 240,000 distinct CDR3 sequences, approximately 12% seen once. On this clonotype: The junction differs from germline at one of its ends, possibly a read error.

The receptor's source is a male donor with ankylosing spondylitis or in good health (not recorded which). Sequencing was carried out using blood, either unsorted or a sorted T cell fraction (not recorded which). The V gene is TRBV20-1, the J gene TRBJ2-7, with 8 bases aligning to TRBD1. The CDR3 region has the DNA TGCAGTGCAACAGGGGGTTCTCTCTACGTGCAGTACTTC. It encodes CSATGGSLYVQYF.